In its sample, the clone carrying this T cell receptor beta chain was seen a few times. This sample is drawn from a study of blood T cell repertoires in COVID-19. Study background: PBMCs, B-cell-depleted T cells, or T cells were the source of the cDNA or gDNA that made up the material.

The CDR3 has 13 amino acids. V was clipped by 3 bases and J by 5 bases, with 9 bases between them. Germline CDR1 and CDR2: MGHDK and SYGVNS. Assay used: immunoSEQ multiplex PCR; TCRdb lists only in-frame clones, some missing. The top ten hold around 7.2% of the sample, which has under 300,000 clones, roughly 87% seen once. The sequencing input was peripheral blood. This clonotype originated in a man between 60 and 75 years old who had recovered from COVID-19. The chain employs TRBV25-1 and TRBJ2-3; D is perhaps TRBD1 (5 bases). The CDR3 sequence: CASSEAGRDTQYF. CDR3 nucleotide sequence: TGTGCCAGCAGTGAGGCAGGGCGAGATACGCAGTATTTT. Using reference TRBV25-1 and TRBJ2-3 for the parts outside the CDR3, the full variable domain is EADIYQTPRYLVIGTGKKITLECSQTMGHDKMYWYQQDPGMELHLIHYSYGVNSTEKGDLSSESTVSRIRTEHFPLTLESARPSHTSQYLCASSEAGRDTQYFGPGTRLTVL.